This T cell receptor beta chain was profiled in a study of shared clonotypes between healthy human individuals. This CDR3 is built from 16 residues. J lost 6 bases, V lost 4 bases, and 11 bases had no gene match. Germline V gene lookup returns CDR1 ENHRY and CDR2 SYGVKD. Libraries were prepared by immunoSEQ multiplex PCR; TCRdb keeps only in-frame clonotypes and omits some of them. The sample has 2 million to 2.5 million clones, about 90% seen once. This receptor was identified in a man aged 18 to 29 in good health. Some clones in this sample may be carry-over from other donors' samples. Input material: naive CD4+ T cells from PBMCs. The subset is: CD45RA+ positively selected. The chain is built from TRBV10-3 and TRBJ2-3, with 9 nucleotides matching TRBD2. The CDR3 loop reads CAISGMTSGLLDTQYF. In DNA form, the CDR3 reads TGTGCCATCAGTGGGATGACTAGCGGATTATTGGATACGCAGTATTTT.